This TCR beta chain was recorded in a study of T cell responses to AZD1222 COVID-19 vaccine. The wider study: The analysis combined second doses at about 4 or about 12 weeks.

Study-wide points: Mapped onto spike, vaccine-associated CD4 TCRs spanned it and were dominant at 160-218 and 743-854. Reportedly, nearly half the spike-specific TCRs target unmutated variant regions. The study found Spike-specific TCR breadth and depth rose after two AZD1222 doses.

Using immunoSEQ multiplex PCR, the repertoire was profiled, and TCRdb retains in-frame clones only, with some absent. The table lists 60,000 to 85,000 clones, 85% of them singletons. For this clone: Its antigen is not known.

The TCR sequence derives from an adult in good health. Material: peripheral blood, obtained on day 0 of AZD1222 vaccination.

CDR3 loop: CASTTQGPIAKNIQYF. CDR3 bases: TGTGCCAGCACCACACAGGGGCCCATAGCCAAAAACATTCAGTACTTC. V usage is TRBV11-2 and J usage is TRBJ2-4, with 7 positions matching TRBD1. Per the germline V gene, CDR1 is SGHAT and CDR2 is FQNNGV. The CDR3 loop spans 16 amino acids. The J segment lost 0 bases and the V segment lost 7 bases, leaving 9 bases of the junction unmatched. The full variable domain, completed using reference TRBV11-2 and TRBJ2-4, is EAGVAQSPRYKIIEKRQSVAFWCNPISGHATLYWYQQILGQGPKLLIQFQNNGVVDDSQLPKDRFSAERLKGVDSTLKIQPAKLEDSAVYLCASTTQGPIAKNIQYFGAGTRLSVL.